Below, one T cell receptor beta chain is given with its context. The repertoire was sequenced with immunoSEQ multiplex PCR; TCRdb's copy has only in-frame clones and lacks some. The sample carries about 200,000 clones, around 85% recorded once. These data belong to a study of blood T cell repertoires in COVID-19. Overall study context: Researchers got acute and convalescent COVID-19 samples from the United States, Italy and Spain. The cDNA or gDNA used as material had been derived from T cells, B-cell-depleted T cells, or PBMCs.

V lost 5 bases to trimming and J lost 0 bases; unmatched junction nucleotides: 5. Germline lookup yields CDR1 SGHRS and CDR2 YFSETQ. The CDR3 extends over 14 amino acids. Sequenced sample: peripheral blood. The chain recombines TRBV5-1 with TRBJ2-7; 7 positions match TRBD2. The sequence was collected from a woman between 65 and 79 years old with acute or convalescent COVID-19. This CDR3 reads CASRLSGTSYEQYF. DNA of the CDR3: TGCGCCAGCAGACTAAGCGGGACCTCCTACGAGCAGTACTTC.